A single sample gave rise to the 25 T cell receptor beta chains below, sequenced in a study of molecular identifiers for immune sequencing clone quantification. Each CDR3 protein gets one entry after TCRdb re-called the PCR reads with MiXCR. The table lists about 640,000 distinct CDR3 sequences, 20% of them singletons. Sequenced material: naive CD8+ T cells from blood, with Jurkat cell RNA spiked in. The subset was: FACS-sorted CD8+CD4-CCR7+CD45RA+ naive T cells. These receptors all stem from a human donor in good health. Some libraries in this study had Jurkat cell RNA spiked in.

This chain connects TRBV7-6 to TRBJ1-1; TRBD1 aligns across 9 bases. The CDR3 length is 17 residues. Germline CDR1 is SGHVS and CDR2 is FNYEAQ. V shed 1 base and J 1 base; nucleotides not matched to a gene: 7. CDR3 nucleotide sequence: TGTGCCAGCAGCTTAGGGTTGACAGGGGGAAAGAACACTGAAGCTTTCTTT. It encodes CASSLGLTGGKNTEAFF.

This clonotype has a count of ten or more. The rearrangement uses TRBV12-3 or TRBV12-4 and TRBJ1-3; D not resolved. The CDR3 extends over 14 amino acids. Trimming removed 11 bases from V and 0 bases from J, with 14 bases in between. CDR3 protein: CAAGPDPSGNTIYF. The CDR3 region has the DNA TGTGCCGCCGGGCCAGACCCCTCTGGAAACACCATATATTTT.

This clonotype was recorded many times. The J gene is TRBJ2-1, the V gene TRBV30; no firm D call. Germline V gene lookup returns CDR1 GTSNPN and CDR2 SVGIG (reference sequence). V lost 4 bases to trimming and J lost 5 bases, with 15 bases between them. The CDR3 runs 14 residues. This chain's CDR3 is CAWTPPNLNNEQFF. For the CDR3, the DNA is TGTGCCTGGACCCCTCCTAATCTGAACAATGAGCAGTTCTTC.

This clonotype showed up just a few times. This chain connects TRBV7-9 to TRBJ1-1; no clear D gene. V shed 1 base and J shed 8 bases, with 11 bases lying between them. Per the germline V gene, CDR1 is SEHNR and CDR2 is FQNEAQ (reference sequence). The CDR3 totals 13 residues. In nucleotides, the CDR3 is TGTGCCAGCAGCTTAGGAGGTAGGCAAGAAGCTTTCTTT. Encoded protein: CASSLGGRQEAFF.

This clonotype was counted at least ten times. The genes are TRBV7-4 and TRBJ1-4; no clear D gene. Germline V gene lookup returns CDR1 SGHVT and CDR2 SQSDAQ. The CDR3 runs 13 residues. Trimming left V 8 bases short and J 4 bases short, with 11 bases between. The CDR3 loop reads CASGRAVNEKLFF. The CDR3 region has the DNA TGTGCCAGCGGTAGGGCAGTTAATGAAAAACTGTTTTTT.

This clonotype was seen a handful of times. The rearrangement joins TRBV9 to TRBJ2-7, with TRBD1 matching over 9 bases. The trim removed 4 bases at V and 6 bases at J, leaving 8 bases unmatched. CDR1 is SGDLS, CDR2 YYNGEE, per germline. This CDR3 is 14 amino acids long. The CDR3 sequence: CASSMTGQGSEQYF. The CDR3 DNA reads TGTGCCAGCAGCATGACCGGACAGGGGAGCGAGCAGTACTTC.

This clonotype appeared a few times. The V call is TRBV28, the J call TRBJ2-7; TRBD1 aligns across 8 bases. J lost 5 bases, V lost 6 bases, and 12 bases had no gene match. This CDR3 region has 15 residues. Germline lookup yields CDR1 MDHEN and CDR2 SYDVKM. The CDR3 loop is CASRSGRTGLHEQYF. CDR3 DNA: TGTGCCAGCAGAAGCGGTCGGACAGGGTTACACGAGCAGTACTTC. Full variable domain (outside the CDR3, taken from reference TRBV28 and TRBJ2-7): DVKVTQSSRYLVKRTGEKVFLECVQDMDHENMFWYRQDPGLGLRLIYFSYDVKMKEKGDIPEGYSVSREKKERFSLILESASTNQTSMYLCASRSGRTGLHEQYFGPGTRLTVT.

CDR3 bases: TGTGCCAGCAGCCGATCGGGAGGGTTCCATGAGCAGTTCTTC. Translated, it gives CASSRSGGFHEQFF. V is TRBV5-6 and J is TRBJ2-1; the match to TRBD2 covers 8 bases. Germline V lookup: CDR1 SGHDT, CDR2 YYEEEE. With V trimmed by 4 bases and J by 8 bases, 8 bases remained unmatched. The CDR3 has 14 residues.

This clonotype was recorded many times. This chain connects TRBV7-9 to TRBJ2-2; 7 bases agree with TRBD2. This CDR3 region has 15 residues. V shed 5 bases, J shed 3 bases, and the junction held 6 bases outside the gene matches. CDR1 and CDR2 (germline): SEHNR, FQNEAQ (reference sequence). CDR3 sequence (DNA): TGTGCCAGCAGCGCCGGGACTACCCACACCGGGGAGCTGTTTTTT. Its protein product is CASSAGTTHTGELFF.

This clonotype was detected ten times or more. The chain employs TRBV4-1 and TRBJ2-7; D is undetermined. The V and J ends lost 0 bases and 5 bases respectively, with 8 bases between them. The length of the CDR3 is 13 residues. CDR1 is MGHRA and CDR2 is YSYEKL in the germline V gene. CDR3 residues: CASSQDPKNEQYF. The CDR3 region has the DNA TGCGCCAGCAGCCAAGATCCGAAGAACGAGCAGTACTTC.

The table lists this clonotype with many counts. The chain is built from TRBV12-3 or TRBV12-4 and TRBJ2-2; 9 nucleotides agree with TRBD1. V gave up 5 bases and J gave up 1 base; unmatched junction bases: 5. The CDR3 has 16 residues. The CDR3 loop reads CASSHPGQGNTGELFF. The CDR3 nucleotides are TGTGCCAGCAGTCACCCGGGACAGGGGAACACCGGGGAGCTGTTTTTT.

This clonotype was counted at least ten times. The chain recombines TRBV11-2 with TRBJ1-1, with TRBD1 matching over 7 bases. This CDR3 spans 17 amino acids. CDR1 and CDR2 (germline): SGHAT, FQNNGV. V lost 8 bases, J lost 0 bases, and 15 bases stayed unmatched. This chain's CDR3 is CASGGTARDYMNTEAFF. DNA of the CDR3: TGTGCCAGCGGCGGGACAGCTCGTGACTACATGAACACTGAAGCTTTCTTT.

This clonotype was detected many times. This chain links TRBV7-6 with TRBJ2-3; D may be TRBD1 (6 bases). Germline V gene sequence: CDR1 SGHVS, CDR2 FNYEAQ. This CDR3 contains 15 residues. V was pared by 6 bases and J by 3 bases, with 16 bases between. In nucleotides, the CDR3 is TGTGCCAGCAGTTTCACAGGGTCCCAAACAGATACGCAGTATTTT. Its protein is CASSFTGSQTDTQYF.

The V and J genes are TRBV30 and TRBJ2-7, with D possibly being TRBD1 (6 bases). Per germline, CDR1 GTSNPN and CDR2 SVGIG (reference sequence). Trimming pared 5 bases from V and 6 bases from J, leaving 17 bases between. This CDR3 spans 13 amino acids. As DNA, the CDR3 is TGTGCCTGGCCCCGGACAGTATGCTGCGAGCAGTACTTC. Translating it yields CAWPRTVCCEQYF.

The chain couples TRBV28 to TRBJ2-1; TRBD2 agrees at 12 bases. Germline CDR1 and CDR2: MDHEN and SYDVKM. Trimming cost V 7 bases and J 9 bases; bases outside gene matches: 13. The CDR3 has 16 amino acids. The DNA of the CDR3 is TGTGCCAGCACCCGAACGACTAGCGGGAGTTGGCGTGAGCAGTTCTTC. It specifies CASTRTTSGSWREQFF.

Many counts were recorded for this clonotype. J is TRBJ2-1 and V is TRBV25-1; TRBD1 or TRBD2 may be the D gene (6 bases each). V lost 5 bases and J 4 bases, leaving 9 bases between the germline ends. Germline V gene lookup returns CDR1 MGHDK and CDR2 SYGVNS. This CDR3 has 13 amino acids. The CDR3 is CASSRGLYNEQFF. The CDR3 DNA sequence: TGTGCCAGCAGTCGGGGGCTGTACAATGAGCAGTTCTTC.

This clonotype occurred many times. The chain recombines TRBV20-1 with TRBJ2-3, with D unclear. Germline assignment: CDR1 DFQATT and CDR2 SNEGSKA (reference sequence). CDR3 length equals 14 residues. Trimming left V 4 bases short and J 0 bases short, with 11 bases between. CDR3 nucleotides: TGCAGTGCTATACCTCTATCTAGCACAGATACGCAGTATTTT. Amino acids: CSAIPLSSTDTQYF.

This clonotype has at least ten counts. V usage is TRBV12-3 or TRBV12-4 and J usage is TRBJ1-2; TRBD1 might be the D (5 bases). There are 17 residues in the CDR3. V was shortened by 6 bases and J by 8 bases, with 28 bases between the two germline ends. CDR3 residues: CASRPSRDRDLVEGYTF. DNA for the CDR3: TGTGCCAGCAGACCCTCTCGGGACCGCGATTTAGTAGAGGGCTACACCTTC.

The gene calls are TRBV6-5 and TRBJ2-1; 9 bases fit TRBD2. The CDR3 extends over 14 amino acids. CDR1 and CDR2 from the germline V gene are MNHEY and SVGAGI. V was pared by 4 bases and J by 9 bases, with 7 bases of the junction left unmatched. For the CDR3, the DNA is TGTGCCAGCAGTTGGGCGGGGGGGCCTGGTGAGCAGTTCTTC. Residues: CASSWAGGPGEQFF.

This clonotype occurred many times. The rearrangement uses TRBV13 and TRBJ1-1; the D is unclear. The CDR3 runs 14 residues. V lost 5 bases to trimming and J lost 0 bases, with 10 bases between them. The germline V gene encodes CDR1 PRHDT and CDR2 FYEKMQ (reference sequence). The CDR3 DNA reads TGTGCCAGCAGCGGGGTACAGATGAACACTGAAGCTTTCTTT. It specifies CASSGVQMNTEAFF.

The genes are TRBV9 and TRBJ2-1; D gene ambiguous. V lost 4 bases and J lost 9, with 5 bases in between. The germline V gene encodes CDR1 SGDLS and CDR2 YYNGEE. The CDR3 runs to 10 residues. CDR3 nucleotide sequence: TGTGCCAGCAGCCCCATTGAGCAGTTCTTC. Translation gives CASSPIEQFF.

The rearrangement links TRBV27 to TRBJ2-7, with 8 bases identical to TRBD1. The CDR3 runs to 15 residues. Germline V CDR1 and CDR2: MNHEY, SMNVEV (reference sequence). V was pared by 4 bases and J by 2 bases, with 7 bases of the junction left unmatched. CDR3 residues: CASSSPTGDTYEQYF. The CDR3, as DNA: TGTGCCAGCAGTTCCCCGACAGGGGATACCTACGAGCAGTACTTC.

This clonotype was seen ten or more times. The rearrangement uses TRBV6-9 and TRBJ1-1, with D hard to call. Germline CDR1 and CDR2: MNHGY and SVAAGI. Deletions cut 8 bases from V and 4 bases from J, with 14 bases between. The CDR3 loop spans 13 amino acids. CDR3 protein: CASSVAEGTEAFF. CDR3 bases: TGTGCCAGCTCGGTGGCGGAGGGCACTGAAGCTTTCTTT.

With respect to this clonotype: Since no conserved phenylalanine or tryptophan closes the CDR3, a read error is the likely cause. The rearrangement links TRBV6-5 to TRBJ2-1; tentative D call: TRBD1 (6 bases). The CDR3 has 15 residues. Trimming pared 4 bases from V and 8 bases from J, leaving 18 bases between. The germline CDR1 and CDR2 sequences are MNHEY and SVGAGI. The CDR3 sequence: CASSSGDDYFYEQFS. The CDR3 coding sequence is TGTGCCAGCAGTTCAGGGGATGACTATTTCTATGAGCAGTTCTCC.

This clonotype was seen at least ten times. The V and J genes are TRBV5-1 and TRBJ2-5; D may be TRBD1 (5 bases). This CDR3 has 16 amino acids. With 4 bases removed from V and 2 bases from J, the gap between germline ends came to 18 bases. Germline CDR1 and CDR2: SGHRS and YFSETQ. CDR3 nucleotide sequence: TGCGCCAGCAGCAGATCCCGTGCTGGGGCTCAAGAGACCCAGTACTTC. Translated: CASSRSRAGAQETQYF.